This TCR beta chain was identified during a study of T and B cells in COVID-19 patients (dated by TCRdb to between 2020 and 2021). For context, the study as a whole: Using TRB and IGH repertoire sequencing of peripheral blood, the study characterized adaptive immunity in COVID-19 patients who had active infection or had recovered. A recovered cohort was made up of 15 to 19 patients contributing 20 to 25 samples, mostly after mild to moderate COVID-19 managed as outpatients. Patients in the recovered cohort had a median age of around 34 years, compared with 67 years for patients in the active-infection cohort. In the active-infection cohort, about 65% of the 20 patients were critically ill and required mechanical ventilation or ECMO. In the active-infection cohort, about 90% of the roughly 20 patients had comorbidities linked to unfavorable COVID-19 outcome. The repository of TCR and BCR sequences included roughly 70 time points from about 35 patients, and more than 7 million TCR sequences were analysed. A couple of patients were included in both the recovered and active cohorts because samples were available from active disease and after recovery. An age-matched reference group of under 40 healthy donors negative for COVID-19 antibodies served as the comparison for repertoire analyses. As many as 9 follow-up blood samples were collected from each patient, and in some individuals these samples spanned different disease stages.

What the authors observed across the whole study: Patients with COVID-19 were reported to show strongly skewed TRBV/TRBJ gene usage. During active COVID-19 the TRB repertoires were highly clonal, but at recovery diversity and richness rose above the levels seen in healthy donors. Few blood samples were available from mildly ill patients while symptoms were present or from severe cases at early time points. The reported TCR clusters were said to need prospective validation before any clinical use. The cohort was considered too small to assess HLA contributions to COVID-19 susceptibility or severity. Specific T cell subsets (CD4+/Treg/CD8+) and sorted SARS-CoV-2-responsive or tetramer+ T cells had not yet been sequenced, and these experiments were ongoing. A total of 2,000 to 2,500 exclusive TCR clusters, including 31 low-pGen clusters, were found in the recovered cohort.

Sequencing was carried out with an Illumina MiSeq. Multiplex PCR with BIOMED2 TRB-A/B primer pools was used to amplify the TRB rearrangements. Two consecutive PCRs added Illumina-compatible adapters and 7-nucleotide sample barcodes to the amplicons. Phusion HS II polymerase was used for all library PCRs. Amplicons were gel-purified with the NucleoSpin Gel and PCR Clean-up kit, quantified on Qubit, and pooled at approximately 4.3 nM. Amplicon pool quality was checked on an Agilent 2100 Bioanalyzer before Illumina next-generation sequencing. Per the source publication's procedure: Annotation of TRB rearrangements was done in MiXCR 3.0.8 with the default MiXCR reference library. Sequences with fewer than 2 reads and non-productive reads were filtered out, and every unique CDR3 nucleotide sequence was treated as a single clone. Clonality, diversity, richness and V-J gene usage were computed in R 3.5.1. GLIPH2 was used to cluster TCRs by CDR3 similarity, and OLGA was used to calculate generation probabilities. GLIPH2 clusters were kept only if they contained at least four unique TCR clonotypes found in at least three individuals. The public reads were quality trimmed at Q25 with fastp and then assembled into clones with MiXCR by TCRdb, keeping productive beta chains. When rows share a CDR3 protein, they turn into one entry using the most common DNA and genes. The V and J calls shown here were made by TCRdb, not taken from the authors' results. Present in this sample are around 7,200 distinct CDR3 sequences, more than 25% of which were seen just once. Clones ranked in the top ten supply roughly 25% of the sample.

Based on its abundance in the sample, this clonotype is medium-sized (0.01 to 0.1%). Its antigen is not yet known. Per-base qualities were not stored, and no clone one base away is much larger. Trimmed from V: 1 base; trimmed from J: 5 bases; junction bases lacking a gene match: 7. There are 16 amino acids in the CDR3, from cysteine to phenylalanine inclusive. The entry retains the CDR3 DNA only, 48 bases that are in frame from base 1. CDR1 and CDR2, looked up from the germline V gene (reference sequence), are LNHNV and YYDKDF. Genomic DNA extracted from blood, in amounts of 250-500 ng, served as the starting material for amplifying TRB repertoires.

Sequencing used blood. This chain joins TRBV15 to TRBJ2-1; 8 bases in the middle match TRBD1. This TCR came from a human donor who had recovered from COVID-19. For the CDR3, the sequence is CATSRASDRADNEQFF. The DNA is as follows: TGTGCCACCAGCAGAGCATCGGACAGGGCTGACAATGAGCAGTTCTTC.